This passage covers 24 T cell receptor beta chains from one sample sequenced in a study of T cell clones after liver transplantation. Clones were read by immunoSEQ multiplex PCR, and TCRdb kept only the in-frame ones, dropping some. The sample gives a few thousand clones, 35% to 45% of which show up once; about an eighth is in the top ten. No antigens are known for them. Alloreactive TCRbeta sequences came from sequencing proliferating CFSE-low cells in the MLR. The specimen sequenced was CD4+ T cells from cultured PBMCs. These receptor sequences come from a human patient who received a liver transplant. Some T cells may be supplied by the graft donor.

This clone was seen a few times. The chain is built from TRBV9 and TRBJ1-1; tentatively, D is TRBD1 (5 bases). V dropped 0 bases and J dropped 5 bases, with 8 bases sitting between them. CDR1 is SGDLS and CDR2 is YYNGEE in the germline V gene. The CDR3 totals 13 residues. The CDR3 spells CASSVVTGTEAFF. The DNA of the CDR3 is TGTGCCAGCAGCGTAGTTACAGGAACTGAAGCTTTCTTT. Filled out from reference TRBV9 and TRBJ1-1, the complete variable domain reads DSGVTQTPKHLITATGQRVTLRCSPRSGDLSVYWYQQSLDQGLQFLIQYYNGEERAKGNILERFSAQQFPDLHSELNLSSLELGDSALYFCASSVVTGTEAFFGQGTRLTVV.

This chain joins TRBV7-8 and TRBJ2-1; the D gene is possibly TRBD1 (6 bases). Trimming removed 5 bases from V and 7 bases from J, with 9 bases in between. Germline lookup yields CDR1 SGHVS and CDR2 FQNEAQ. There are 12 residues in the CDR3. The CDR3 is CASSADRNEQFF. The CDR3 DNA reads TGTGCCAGCAGCGCCGACAGGAATGAGCAGTTCTTC.

This chain links TRBV7-9 with TRBJ1-2; a possible D gene is TRBD1 (5 bases). Trimming shortened V by 7 bases and J by 8 bases, and 20 bases separated the two germline ends. Germline CDR1 and CDR2: SEHNR and FQNEAQ (reference sequence). The CDR3 contains 14 residues. The CDR3 region has the DNA TGTGCCAGCACCCCGGGACGGTCTACCTGGGGCTACACCTTC. Translated, it gives CASTPGRSTWGYTF.

V usage is TRBV4-1 and J usage is TRBJ1-5, with a tentative D call TRBD1 (5 bases). Germline V gene lookup returns CDR1 MGHRA and CDR2 YSYEKL. This CDR3 is built from 18 residues. Trimming took off 0 bases at V and 7 bases at J, with 22 bases between the two ends. This CDR3 is CASSQDFQGTFPEQPQHF. The CDR3 nucleotides read TGCGCCAGCAGCCAAGATTTTCAGGGAACGTTCCCCGAGCAGCCCCAGCATTTT.

The sample holds a few counts of this clone. The chain recombines TRBV9 with TRBJ1-2; D gene ambiguous. Germline V CDR1 and CDR2: SGDLS, YYNGEE. This CDR3 is 14 amino acids long. The V end was cut by 0 bases, the J end by 7 bases, with 13 bases between. This CDR3 reads CASSVGLTESGYTF. DNA of the CDR3: TGTGCCAGCAGCGTAGGCCTCACTGAGAGTGGCTACACCTTC. Variable domain in full (rest from reference TRBV9 and TRBJ1-2): DSGVTQTPKHLITATGQRVTLRCSPRSGDLSVYWYQQSLDQGLQFLIQYYNGEERAKGNILERFSAQQFPDLHSELNLSSLELGDSALYFCASSVGLTESGYTFGSGTRLTVV.

This clone is medium-sized (0.01 to 0.1%) in the sample. This rearrangement joins TRBV7-9 to TRBJ1-2; maybe TRBD1 (5 bases). Between the trimmed V and J ends, which lost 8 bases and 2 bases, there was a span of 12 bases. Germline CDR1 and CDR2: SEHNR and FQNEAQ (reference sequence). The CDR3 contains 13 residues. CDR3 in DNA: TGTGCCAGCGCTGACAGAACGAACTATGGCTACACCTTC. Amino acid sequence: CASADRTNYGYTF.

By share of the sample, this clone is medium-sized. The gene calls are TRBV27 and TRBJ1-2; D perhaps matches TRBD1 (6 bases). This CDR3 has 13 amino acids. The V end lost 6 bases, the J end lost 8 bases, and 16 bases lay between the germline ends. CDR1 and CDR2 (germline): MNHEY, SMNVEV (reference sequence). The CDR3 protein is CASRPGGLPGYTF. DNA for the CDR3: TGTGCCAGCAGGCCGGGGGGGCTTCCGGGCTACACCTTC.

This clone turned up a few times. The chain joins TRBV2 to TRBJ2-7; the match to TRBD2 covers 8 bases. Germline values: CDR1 SNHLY, CDR2 FYNNEI. The ends lost 5 bases at V and 0 bases at J; junction bases unmatched: 6. The length of the CDR3 is 15 residues. This chain's CDR3 is CASSPISGNSYEQYF. The DNA of the CDR3 is TGTGCCAGCAGTCCTATTAGCGGGAACTCCTACGAGCAGTACTTC. Full variable domain (missing parts from reference TRBV2 and TRBJ2-7): EPEVTQTPSHQVTQMGQEVILRCVPISNHLYFYWYRQILGQKVEFLVSFYNNEISEKSEIFDDQFSVERPDGSNFTLKIRSTKLEDSAMYFCASSPISGNSYEQYFGPGTRLTVT.

The chain is built from TRBV11-2 and TRBJ1-5, with D tentatively TRBD1 (5 bases). Germline V lookup: CDR1 SGHAT, CDR2 FQNNGV. This CDR3 is built from 17 residues. Trimming stripped 0 bases from V and 0 bases from J, with 12 bases between. CDR3 coding DNA: TGTGCCAGCAGCTTAGACTCCAGGGCCTATAGCAATCAGCCCCAGCATTTT. Translating gives CASSLDSRAYSNQPQHF. The whole variable domain, remainder taken from reference TRBV11-2 and TRBJ1-5, is EAGVAQSPRYKIIEKRQSVAFWCNPISGHATLYWYQQILGQGPKLLIQFQNNGVVDDSQLPKDRFSAERLKGVDSTLKIQPAKLEDSAVYLCASSLDSRAYSNQPQHFGDGTRLSIL.

This chain connects TRBV5-4 to TRBJ1-1; 9 bases are shared with TRBD1. Germline CDR1 and CDR2: SGHNT and YYREEE (reference sequence). This CDR3 has 15 amino acids. The trim removed 7 bases at V and 0 bases at J, leaving 7 bases unmatched. The CDR3 DNA sequence: TGTGCCAGCGGACCTTGGACAGGGGTGAACACTGAAGCTTTCTTT. Its protein product is CASGPWTGVNTEAFF.

The sample holds a few counts of this clone. The chain combines TRBV29-1 with TRBJ2-3; tentatively, D is TRBD2 (5 bases). The CDR3 spans 14 residues. V lost 4 bases to trimming and J lost 4 bases, with 15 bases between them. The germline V gene has CDR1 SQVTM and CDR2 ANQGSEA. The CDR3 spells CSVAEASQADTQYF. The CDR3 DNA reads TGCAGCGTTGCTGAGGCTAGCCAGGCAGATACGCAGTATTTT.

V and J are TRBV7-6 and TRBJ1-5; D gene unclear. There are 13 residues in the CDR3. V was clipped by 5 bases and J by 5 bases, with 10 bases between them. Germline loops: CDR1 SGHVS, CDR2 FNYEAQ. The CDR3 region has the DNA TGTGCCAGCAGCCAGACCGCTTATCAGCCCCAGCATTTT. Protein: CASSQTAYQPQHF.

This chain links TRBV11-2 with TRBJ1-1; a weak D match, TRBD1 (5 bases). V was cut by 5 bases and J by 5 bases, with 18 bases left in between. The CDR3 is made up of 15 amino acids. The germline gives CDR1 SGHAT, CDR2 FQNNGV. The CDR3 sequence: CASSLQGGVGTEAFF. The CDR3 DNA sequence: TGTGCCAGCAGCCTGCAGGGAGGGGTCGGGACTGAAGCTTTCTTT.

The rearrangement links TRBV20-1 to TRBJ1-2; no firm D call. Trimming took 6 bases from V and 6 from J, leaving 5 bases between them. Germline CDR1 and CDR2: DFQATT and SNEGSKA (reference sequence). The CDR3 totals 9 residues. CDR3 sequence reads: CSAINGYTF. CDR3 nucleotides: TGCAGTGCCATTAATGGCTACACCTTC.

This rearrangement joins TRBV6-1 to TRBJ1-1; possibly TRBD1 for D (5 bases). Germline assignment: CDR1 MNHNS and CDR2 SASEGT. This CDR3 comprises 15 residues. V lost 6 bases, J lost 5 bases, and 19 bases lay in between. The CDR3 protein is CASSESFGGVTEAFF. CDR3 DNA sequence: TGTGCCAGCAGCGAGTCGTTTGGGGGAGTGACTGAAGCTTTCTTT.

In the case of this clone: A junction boundary mismatches the germline segment, possibly from a read error. The chain uses TRBV5-1 and TRBJ1-2, with D possibly TRBD1 on 5 matching bases. This CDR3 comprises 15 residues. In germline, CDR1 is SGHRS, CDR2 YFSETQ. Written as DNA, the CDR3 is TGTGCCAGCAGCCCCACCCCGGGGACTATGTATGGCTACACCTTC. Its translation is CASSPTPGTMYGYTF.

This sequence joins TRBV6-1 and TRBJ1-5; maybe TRBD1 (5 bases). CDR1 and CDR2 (germline): MNHNS, SASEGT. The CDR3 contains 14 residues. V lost 6 bases, J lost 7 bases, and 16 bases lay in between. For the CDR3, the DNA is TGTGCCAGCAGGAAGGGAGGGGATGGACAGCCCCAGCATTTT. It encodes CASRKGGDGQPQHF.

This chain uses TRBV11-2 with TRBJ2-3; D is undetermined. The germline CDR1 and CDR2 sequences are SGHAT and FQNNGV. V lost 5 bases and J lost 4, with 13 bases in between. The CDR3 has 14 amino acids. The DNA for the CDR3 is TGTGCCAGCAGCCCCCGGGCTAATGCAGATACGCAGTATTTT. Translating gives CASSPRANADTQYF.

By share, this clone counts as medium-sized. The rearrangement joins TRBV6-1 to TRBJ2-3; 8 positions agree with TRBD1. This CDR3 contains 13 residues. The junction had 7 bases not matched to a gene; V was cut back by 10 bases and J by 4 bases. Germline V lookup: CDR1 MNHNS, CDR2 SASEGT. The CDR3 loop is CATGGTGPDTQYF. In DNA, the CDR3 is TGTGCCACAGGGGGGACAGGCCCAGATACGCAGTATTTT.

In its sample, this clone was seen a few times. CDR3 region: CAGWTGGREKLFF. The CDR3 DNA follows: TGTGCCGGATGGACAGGGGGAAGGGAAAAACTGTTTTTT. The chain joins TRBV6-6 to TRBJ1-4; 10 positions match TRBD1. Germline assignment: CDR1 MNHNY and CDR2 SVGAGI (reference sequence). The ends lost 11 bases at V and 8 bases at J; junction bases unmatched: 8. CDR3 length: 13 residues.

This clone was seen more than once but under ten times. The chain carries TRBV19 and TRBJ2-3, with D unclear. Germline V lookup: CDR1 LNHDA, CDR2 SQIVND (reference sequence). The CDR3 runs 13 residues. Trimming removed 5 bases at V and 13 bases at J, with 19 bases between. CDR3 bases: TGTGCCAGTAGTTCGACGACATCGTATAGGGAGTATTTT. Translation gives CASSSTTSYREYF.

The rearrangement links TRBV2 to TRBJ2-7; a weak D match, TRBD1 (6 bases). The length of the CDR3 is 15 residues. Germline V CDR1 and CDR2: SNHLY, FYNNEI. V lost 1 base and J 3 bases, leaving 13 bases between the germline ends. CDR3 in amino acids: CASSEGRGLLYEQYF. DNA for the CDR3: TGTGCCAGCAGTGAAGGCAGGGGCCTTCTCTACGAGCAGTACTTC. The variable domain in full, with the rest retrieved from reference TRBV2 and TRBJ2-7, is EPEVTQTPSHQVTQMGQEVILRCVPISNHLYFYWYRQILGQKVEFLVSFYNNEISEKSEIFDDQFSVERPDGSNFTLKIRSTKLEDSAMYFCASSEGRGLLYEQYFGPGTRLTVT.

By frequency in the sample, this clone is medium-sized. The rearrangement links TRBV28 to TRBJ1-4; D is possibly TRBD1 (6 bases). Trimming took off 4 bases at V and 7 bases at J, with 16 bases between the two ends. The germline CDR1 and CDR2 sequences are MDHEN and SYDVKM. The CDR3 is 15 residues long. CDR3 sequence: CASSSLVGGAEKLFF. The CDR3 DNA is TGTGCCAGCAGTTCGTTGGTAGGGGGAGCTGAAAAACTGTTTTTT.

A few counts support this clone. The chain joins TRBV6-5 to TRBJ1-2, with D unclear. Trimming removed 2 bases at V and 5 bases at J, with 9 bases between. Germline V gene lookup returns CDR1 MNHEY and CDR2 SVGAGI. The CDR3 runs 13 residues. CDR3 region: CASSYTTGYGYTF. The CDR3, as DNA: TGTGCCAGCAGTTACACCACTGGGTATGGCTACACCTTC.